This T cell receptor (beta chain) derives from a study of blood T cell repertoires in COVID-19. Study as a whole: Material from acute and convalescent COVID-19 was sourced from the United States, Italy and Spain. In each case, the material was cDNA or gDNA derived from T cells, B-cell-depleted T cells, or PBMCs.

Study processing details: How many nucleated cells were present was estimated from reference gene primer amplification. The protocol was immunoSEQ multiplex PCR, while the TCRdb copy is restricted to in-frame clones and leaves out a portion. The V and J calls and clone size were taken over from that table, and D and trimming were inferred from the DNA. The sample has roughly 59,000 clones, around 73% seen once. Sequencing was done on a sample of peripheral blood. The receptor was isolated from an elderly man with acute or convalescent COVID-19.

Here the CDR3 DNA reads TGTGCCAGCAGTGGAGTAGCATGGACCGGGGAGCTGTTTTTT. Its translation: CASSGVAWTGELFF. V and J are TRBV7-8 and TRBJ2-2; D is undetermined. Trimming stripped 6 bases from V and 5 bases from J, with 13 bases between. Germline assignment: CDR1 SGHVS and CDR2 FQNEAQ. The CDR3 has 14 residues.